This TCR beta chain was found in a study of CXCR3-negative and CXCR3-positive naive CD8 T cells. Overall study findings and caveats: Higher TRB CDR3 hydrophobicity marked CXCR3-positive naive cells relative to CXCR3-negative naive cells. Cryopreserved cells showed partially decreased CXCR3 expression, and most assays used fresh PBMCs. Between one naive subset and the other, surface CD5 was comparable, and TCR strength was inferred from TRB CDR3 properties. Relative to memory CD8+ cells, whose diversity was much lower, both naive subsets had comparably high diversity.

CDR1 MNHEY and CDR2 SVGAGI come from the germline V gene. CDR3 size: 14 residues. About this clonotype itself: Its specificity is not known.

UMI-labeled 5' RACE TRB cDNA libraries were prepared from the cells. TCRdb reworked the 5' RACE reads into one entry per CDR3 protein, no DNA. Its table records about 150,000 distinct CDR3 sequences. This rearrangement joins TRBV6-5 to TRBJ2-1; with no DNA, the TCRdb D assignment of TRBD2 cannot be verified. This clonotype originated in a human donor in good health. Some clones in this sample may be carry-over from other donors' samples. Sequencing was performed on naive CXCR3+ CD8+ T cells from blood. The subset here: CD45RO-CCR7+CD27+CD95- naive CD8+ T cells expressing CXCR3 (TNR3+). The CDR3 region is CASSTQTTSGKQFF.